This TCR beta chain is drawn from a study of blood T cell repertoires in COVID-19. As for the study in general: Samples taken during acute and convalescent COVID-19 were collected in the United States, Italy and Spain. PBMCs, B-cell-depleted T cells, or T cells were the source of the cDNA or gDNA that made up the material.

This CDR3 is built from 15 residues. Trimming removed 1 base at V and 5 bases at J, with 13 bases between. CDR1 is SGDLS, CDR2 YYNGEE, per germline. Generated by immunoSEQ multiplex PCR, the TCRdb table keeps only in-frame clones and is missing some. The sample lists about 59,000 clones; around 70% were seen once. This chain connects TRBV9 to TRBJ2-1; possibly TRBD1 for D (6 bases). The clonotype comes from a woman in her 70s with acute or convalescent COVID-19. Sequences were obtained from peripheral blood. The CDR3 sequence is CASSVQGSSNNEQFF. The CDR3, as DNA: TGTGCCAGCAGCGTACAGGGGTCTTCCAACAATGAGCAGTTCTTC.